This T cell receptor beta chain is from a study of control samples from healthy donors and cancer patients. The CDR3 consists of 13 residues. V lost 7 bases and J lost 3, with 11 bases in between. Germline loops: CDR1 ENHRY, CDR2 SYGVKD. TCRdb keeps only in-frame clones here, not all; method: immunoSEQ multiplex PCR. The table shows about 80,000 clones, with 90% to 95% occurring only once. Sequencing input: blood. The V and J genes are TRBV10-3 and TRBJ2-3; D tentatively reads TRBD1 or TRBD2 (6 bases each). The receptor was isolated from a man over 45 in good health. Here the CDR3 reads CAIMGGPTDTQYF. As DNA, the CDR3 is TGTGCCATCATGGGGGGCCCAACAGATACGCAGTATTTT.